This passage covers 6 T cell receptor beta chains from one sample sequenced in a study of T-cell reconstitution after alpha-beta-depleted transplantation in children. Unique molecular identifiers were incorporated during preparation of the TCRbeta library. A single record per CDR3 protein comes from TCRdb applying MiXCR to the PCR reads. Of about 230,000 distinct CDR3 sequences in the sample, approximately 9.8% were seen once. The sequencing used PBMCs from the stem cell graft donor, collected from the stem cell graft. The receptors here all came from a human donor who donated a stem cell graft to a child with SCID.

This clonotype has at least ten counts. J is TRBJ1-1 and V is TRBV5-1, with 10 bases fitting TRBD1. The ends lost 0 bases at V and 6 bases at J; junction bases unmatched: 5. In germline, CDR1 is SGHRS, CDR2 YFSETQ. The CDR3 runs to 15 residues. CDR3: CASSLGDRGGAEAFF. CDR3 coding DNA: TGCGCCAGCAGCTTGGGGGACAGGGGCGGTGCTGAAGCTTTCTTT.

This clonotype was observed many times. The chain has TRBV27 and TRBJ2-1; 9 bases align to TRBD1. The CDR3 runs to 15 residues. The germline CDR1 and CDR2 sequences are MNHEY and SMNVEV (reference sequence). V shed 6 bases and J 3 bases; nucleotides not matched to a gene: 6. CDR3 nucleotide sequence: TGTGCCAGCAGAAAACAGGGGGCGGGCTACAATGAGCAGTTCTTC. Protein product: CASRKQGAGYNEQFF.

This clonotype was seen just once. The chain couples TRBV4-2 to TRBJ2-7, with no clear D. Germline V CDR1 and CDR2: LGHNA, YNFKEQ. The germline V and J ends were trimmed by 1 base and 3 bases, with 10 bases remaining between them. This CDR3 contains 14 residues. CDR3: CASSQVLQDYEQYF. In DNA form, the CDR3 reads TGTGCCAGCAGCCAAGTCTTGCAGGACTACGAGCAGTACTTC.

This clonotype was picked up many times. The chain's CDR3 is CASSSRSGTDTQYF. The CDR3 DNA reads as TGTGCCAGCAGCTCACGGAGCGGCACAGATACGCAGTATTTT. The chain links TRBV7-6 to TRBJ2-3; D is unresolved. V dropped 4 bases and J dropped 1 base, with 9 bases sitting between them. This CDR3 is built from 14 residues. Germline CDR1 and CDR2: SGHVS and FNYEAQ.

This clonotype was picked up many times. V gene TRBV5-6 combines with J gene TRBJ2-7; no clear D gene. Germline loops: CDR1 SGHDT, CDR2 YYEEEE. The CDR3 totals 14 residues. Trimming took 6 bases from V and 3 from J, leaving 16 bases between them. The CDR3 is CASIRGPFNYEQYF. In DNA form, the CDR3 reads TGTGCCAGCATTAGAGGCCCCTTTAACTACGAGCAGTACTTC.

The chain joins TRBV20-1 to TRBJ1-2, with 7 bases identical to TRBD1. The CDR3 runs 15 residues. The germline gives CDR1 DFQATT, CDR2 SNEGSKA (reference sequence). V shed 6 bases and J 1 base; nucleotides not matched to a gene: 11. The CDR3 is CSAPNRDSRNYGYTF. In nucleotides, the CDR3 is TGCAGTGCCCCAAACCGGGACAGCCGTAACTATGGCTACACCTTC.